A selection of T cell receptor beta chains follows, all from one sample in a study of T cells in Graves' hyperthyroidism and ophthalmopathy. TCRdb reprocessed the multiplex PCR reads with MiXCR, giving one entry per CDR3 protein. Of 700,000 or so distinct CDR3 sequences in the sample, roughly 15% were seen once. The specimen was blood. Every receptor here comes from a man aged 18 to 29 with Graves' hyperthyroidism. The CDR3 runs from the conserved cysteine through the conserved F or W. A D gene is named only where the DNA matches it firmly. A clone size is listed for some rows: how often the clone was seen (once, few, many), or a class if it is expanded.

J gene: TRBJ2-2
CDR3 length: 16
D gene: NA
V gene: TRBV2
clone size: many
CDR3 DNA: TGTGCCATCCGAGAGGGCCTACAGGGAGGCACCGGGGAGCTGTTTTTT
CDR3 protein: CAIREGLQGGTGELFF

J gene: TRBJ1-4
CDR3 length: 17
D gene: NA
V gene: TRBV5-1
clone size: NA
CDR3 DNA: TGCGCCAGCAGCTTGGGGCGTTCGGTCTCAACTAATGAAAAACTGTTTTTT
CDR3 protein: CASSLGRSVSTNEKLFF

J gene: TRBJ2-6
CDR3 length: 14
D gene: NA
V gene: TRBV20-1
clone size: NA
CDR3 DNA: TGCAGTGCTAGGACGGTGGGGGGGGCCAACGTCCTGACTTTC
CDR3 protein: CSARTVGGANVLTF

J gene: TRBJ2-1
CDR3 length: 17
D gene: NA
V gene: TRBV6-1
clone size: few
CDR3 DNA: TGTGCCAGTCTTCCCGAGTTAGGAATAGCGGACTACAATGAGCAGTTCTTC
CDR3 protein: CASLPELGIADYNEQFF

J gene: TRBJ2-1
CDR3 length: 18
D gene: NA
V gene: TRBV4-1
clone size: once
CDR3 DNA: TGCGCCAGCAGCCATAAAGCCCCCCTAGACCGCTCCTACAATGAGCAGTTCTTC
CDR3 protein: CASSHKAPLDRSYNEQFF

J gene: TRBJ2-5
CDR3 length: 14
D gene: NA
V gene: TRBV29-1
clone size: many
CDR3 DNA: TGCAGCGTTGATCAATCCCGGTCCAGGAGAACCCAGTACTTC
CDR3 protein: CSVDQSRSRRTQYF

J gene: TRBJ2-7
CDR3 length: 14
D gene: NA
V gene: TRBV12-5
clone size: NA
CDR3 DNA: TGTGCTAGTGCCCTCTACCTCCCGAGAAACGAGCAGTACTTC
CDR3 protein: CASALYLPRNEQYF

J gene: TRBJ2-3
CDR3 length: 13
D gene: NA
V gene: TRBV28
clone size: many
CDR3 DNA: TGTGCCAGCAGGGAACCCCTTGGAGATACGCAGTATTTT
CDR3 protein: CASREPLGDTQYF

J gene: TRBJ2-1
CDR3 length: 15
D gene: TRBD2
V gene: TRBV7-2
clone size: many
CDR3 DNA: TGTGCCAGCAGCTTAACGGGAGGGTTCCACAATGAGCAGTTCTTC
CDR3 protein: CASSLTGGFHNEQFF

J gene: TRBJ2-2
CDR3 length: 15
D gene: TRBD2
V gene: TRBV2
clone size: NA
CDR3 DNA: TGTGCCAGCAGAGCTAGCGGGATTAACACCGGGGAGCTGTTTTTT
CDR3 protein: CASRASGINTGELFF

J gene: TRBJ1-1
CDR3 length: 13
D gene: NA
V gene: TRBV7-2
clone size: many
CDR3 DNA: TGTGCCAGCTCCCCCGGTTGGAACACTGAAGCTTTCTTT
CDR3 protein: CASSPGWNTEAFF

J gene: TRBJ2-4
CDR3 length: 18
D gene: NA
V gene: TRBV5-6
clone size: few
CDR3 DNA: TGTGCCAGCAGCTCTTCGTCGTGGGATAGACTAGCCAAAAACATTCAGTACTTC
CDR3 protein: CASSSSSWDRLAKNIQYF

J gene: TRBJ2-5
CDR3 length: 13
D gene: TRBD2
V gene: TRBV28
clone size: NA
CDR3 DNA: TGTGCCAGCAGTTCCCCGGGAGGGGACCTAGGAGACTTC
CDR3 protein: CASSSPGGDLGDF

J gene: TRBJ2-1
CDR3 length: 15
D gene: NA
V gene: TRBV2
clone size: many
CDR3 DNA: TGTGCCAGCACGGAAGGGGGGGCCCTAGGCAATGAGCAGTTCTTC
CDR3 protein: CASTEGGALGNEQFF

J gene: TRBJ2-1
CDR3 length: 20
D gene: TRBD2
V gene: TRBV28
clone size: many
CDR3 DNA: TGTGCCAGCAGTTCCCCCGGACTAGCGGGAGGCCGGAGCTCCTACAATGAGCAGTTCTTC
CDR3 protein: CASSSPGLAGGRSSYNEQFF

J gene: TRBJ2-3
CDR3 length: 13
D gene: NA
V gene: TRBV18
clone size: NA
CDR3 DNA: TGTGCCAGCTCACTGAAATTGTCAGGTACGCAGTATTTT
CDR3 protein: CASSLKLSGTQYF

J gene: TRBJ1-2
CDR3 length: 14
D gene: NA
V gene: TRBV12-3/TRBV12-4
clone size: many
CDR3 DNA: TGTGCCAGCAGTTTAGCAGGGTTAAACTATGGCTACACCTTC
CDR3 protein: CASSLAGLNYGYTF

J gene: TRBJ2-1
CDR3 length: 14
D gene: TRBD1
V gene: TRBV7-2
clone size: many
CDR3 DNA: TGTGCCAGCAGCTACAGGGGGCCCTACAATGAGCAGTTCTTC
CDR3 protein: CASSYRGPYNEQFF

J gene: TRBJ2-5
CDR3 length: 17
D gene: TRBD2
V gene: TRBV7-9
clone size: NA
CDR3 DNA: TGTGCCAGCAGCTTACTTCGGACTAGCGGGCCACAAGAGACCCAGTACTTC
CDR3 protein: CASSLLRTSGPQETQYF

J gene: TRBJ2-1
CDR3 length: 10
D gene: NA
V gene: TRBV6-2/TRBV6-3
clone size: many
CDR3 DNA: TGTGCCAGCGGGATCTATGAGCAGTTCTTC
CDR3 protein: CASGIYEQFF

J gene: TRBJ2-7
CDR3 length: 11
D gene: NA
V gene: TRBV10-3
clone size: many
CDR3 DNA: TGTGCCATCAGTGAGGTTTCCGAGCAGTACTTC
CDR3 protein: CAISEVSEQYF

J gene: TRBJ2-7
CDR3 length: 15
D gene: NA
V gene: TRBV28
clone size: few
CDR3 DNA: TGTGCCAGCAGTTTAAAGGCCGGCAGGGGCTACGAGCAGTACTTC
CDR3 protein: CASSLKAGRGYEQYF

J gene: TRBJ2-7
CDR3 length: 14
D gene: NA
V gene: TRBV20-1
clone size: NA
CDR3 DNA: TGCAGTGCTACAGTCGGTGGGAGTTTCCACGAGCAGTACTTC
CDR3 protein: CSATVGGSFHEQYF

J gene: TRBJ2-2
CDR3 length: 15
D gene: TRBD1
V gene: TRBV12-3/TRBV12-4
clone size: few
CDR3 DNA: TGTGCCAGCAGTTTACAGGGGGCGCACACCGGGGAGCTGTTTTTT
CDR3 protein: CASSLQGAHTGELFF

J gene: TRBJ2-1
CDR3 length: 15
D gene: TRBD2
V gene: TRBV5-1
clone size: few
CDR3 DNA: TGCGCCAGCAGCTTGGCGCCTAGCGGGAAAAATGAGCAGTTCTTC
CDR3 protein: CASSLAPSGKNEQFF

J gene: TRBJ2-2
CDR3 length: 14
D gene: TRBD2
V gene: TRBV11-2
clone size: many
CDR3 DNA: TGTGCCAGCAGCTACTTACTAGCGACCGGGGAGCTGTTTTTT
CDR3 protein: CASSYLLATGELFF

J gene: TRBJ1-1
CDR3 length: 12
D gene: NA
V gene: TRBV20-1
clone size: NA
CDR3 DNA: TGCAGTGCTACTAGACCGCGCGCTGAAGCTTTCTTT
CDR3 protein: CSATRPRAEAFF

J gene: TRBJ1-1
CDR3 length: 13
D gene: NA
V gene: TRBV9
clone size: few
CDR3 DNA: TGTGCCAGCAGCGCGACCCCCGCTACTGAAGCTTTCTTT
CDR3 protein: CASSATPATEAFF

J gene: TRBJ2-7
CDR3 length: 15
D gene: TRBD2
V gene: TRBV7-8
clone size: many
CDR3 DNA: TGTGCCAGCAGCCTCAATCGACTAGCGGGGCACGAGCAGTACTTC
CDR3 protein: CASSLNRLAGHEQYF

J gene: TRBJ2-1
CDR3 length: 11
D gene: NA
V gene: TRBV6-2/TRBV6-3
clone size: NA
CDR3 DNA: TGTGCCAGCTCAACGGTCGATGAGCAGTTCTTC
CDR3 protein: CASSTVDEQFF

J gene: TRBJ2-7
CDR3 length: 15
D gene: NA
V gene: TRBV28
clone size: few
CDR3 DNA: TGTGCCAGCAGTCACCGGGACTGGAGTTTCTACGAGCAGTACTTC
CDR3 protein: CASSHRDWSFYEQYF

J gene: TRBJ1-2
CDR3 length: 14
D gene: TRBD1
V gene: TRBV28
clone size: few
CDR3 DNA: TGTGCCAGCAGTTTATTTGGACAGGACTATGGCTACACCTTC
CDR3 protein: CASSLFGQDYGYTF

J gene: TRBJ2-1
CDR3 length: 13
D gene: NA
V gene: TRBV28
clone size: many
CDR3 DNA: TGTGCCAGCAGTTTGGACCTATCCAATGAGCAGTTCTTC
CDR3 protein: CASSLDLSNEQFF

J gene: TRBJ2-7
CDR3 length: 14
D gene: TRBD1
V gene: TRBV18
clone size: many
CDR3 DNA: TGTGCCAGCTCTCAAGCCCGGGACAGCTACGAGCAGTACTTC
CDR3 protein: CASSQARDSYEQYF

J gene: TRBJ2-7
CDR3 length: 17
D gene: TRBD2
V gene: TRBV7-2
clone size: many
CDR3 DNA: TGTGCCAGCAGCTACCTCTCGGGTGGGACTAGCGAGAACGAGCAGTACTTC
CDR3 protein: CASSYLSGGTSENEQYF

J gene: TRBJ2-2
CDR3 length: 17
D gene: TRBD1
V gene: TRBV6-1
clone size: few
CDR3 DNA: TGTGCCAGCAGTTTAAGCGGGACAGGGGGCGACACCGGGGAGCTGTTTTTT
CDR3 protein: CASSLSGTGGDTGELFF

J gene: TRBJ1-5
CDR3 length: 14
D gene: NA
V gene: TRBV20-1
clone size: NA
CDR3 DNA: TGCAGTGCTAGAGATGGAGGGGCCTATCAGCCCCAGCATTTT
CDR3 protein: CSARDGGAYQPQHF

J gene: TRBJ2-1
CDR3 length: 15
D gene: TRBD1
V gene: TRBV28
clone size: NA
CDR3 DNA: TGTGCCAGCAGAATGACAGGGGGCTCCTACAATGAGCAGTTCTTC
CDR3 protein: CASRMTGGSYNEQFF

J gene: TRBJ1-3
CDR3 length: 14
D gene: NA
V gene: TRBV18
clone size: NA
CDR3 DNA: TGTGCCAGCTCACCGAGTTCCTCTGGAAACACCATATATTTT
CDR3 protein: CASSPSSSGNTIYF

J gene: TRBJ2-3
CDR3 length: 15
D gene: NA
V gene: TRBV2
clone size: many
CDR3 DNA: TGTGCCAGCAGTGAGCGGGCCCTAGGGACAGATACGCAGTATTTT
CDR3 protein: CASSERALGTDTQYF

J gene: TRBJ1-5
CDR3 length: 13
D gene: NA
V gene: TRBV27
clone size: NA
CDR3 DNA: TGTGCCAGGATACAGGGTTTTCCTCAGCCCCAGCATTTT
CDR3 protein: CARIQGFPQPQHF

J gene: TRBJ1-6
CDR3 length: 16
D gene: TRBD1
V gene: TRBV20-1
clone size: few
CDR3 DNA: TGCAGTGCTAGAGATAGACCAAACAGGGGCCATTCACCCCTCCACTTT
CDR3 protein: CSARDRPNRGHSPLHF

J gene: TRBJ2-3
CDR3 length: 15
D gene: NA
V gene: TRBV3-1
clone size: NA
CDR3 DNA: TGTGCCAGCAGCTCCACCCGGGCCAGTGGAGATACGCAGTATTTT
CDR3 protein: CASSSTRASGDTQYF

J gene: TRBJ2-1
CDR3 length: 15
D gene: NA
V gene: TRBV27
clone size: many
CDR3 DNA: TGTGCCAGCAGTTTATCAGGAGAAGAGTACAATGAGCAGTTCTTC
CDR3 protein: CASSLSGEEYNEQFF

J gene: TRBJ2-2
CDR3 length: 13
D gene: NA
V gene: TRBV20-1
clone size: few
CDR3 DNA: TGCAGTGCTATAGACAGTTACACCGGGGAGCTGTTTTTT
CDR3 protein: CSAIDSYTGELFF

J gene: TRBJ1-1
CDR3 length: 17
D gene: TRBD1
V gene: TRBV28
clone size: many
CDR3 DNA: TGTGCCAGCAGTTTATGGTCGGGGACAGGTGGGGGGACTGAAGCTTTCTTT
CDR3 protein: CASSLWSGTGGGTEAFF

J gene: TRBJ2-5
CDR3 length: 13
D gene: NA
V gene: TRBV28
clone size: many
CDR3 DNA: TGTGCCAGCCTCAACCGGTGGGAAGAGACCCAGTACTTC
CDR3 protein: CASLNRWEETQYF

J gene: TRBJ1-1
CDR3 length: 14
D gene: NA
V gene: TRBV30
clone size: many
CDR3 DNA: TGTGCCTGGAGTGAATCCCCTCAGGCCACTGAAGCTTTCTTT
CDR3 protein: CAWSESPQATEAFF